This T cell receptor (beta chain) was found in a study of read filtering for tumor transcriptome and immune sequencing. As for the study in general: Whole-transcriptome libraries were prepared after DNase treatment. Study outcomes and limitations: The sorted CD138-negative fraction was a mixed bone marrow immune population, not purified T cells. Compared with RNA-seq, IR-seq gave much higher clonotype depth and reliability.

The germline V and J ends were trimmed by 0 bases and 1 base, with 5 bases remaining between them. The CDR3 sequence is 13 residues long. Germline V lookup: CDR1 SGHRS, CDR2 YFSETQ. This clonotype has a count of ten or more. Its antigen is not known. The library was built from about 0.4 ug RNA with molecular barcoded adaptors for alpha/delta and beta/gamma chains. MiXCR was run by TCRdb on the reads, yielding one entry per CDR3 protein. Of approximately 150,000 distinct CDR3 sequences in the sample, over 10% are singletons; the top ten hold 6.5% to 9%. The V and J genes are TRBV5-1 and TRBJ2-7; D unclear. Sequencing was carried out using a population of CD138-negative cells sorted from bone marrow. The origin of this receptor is a donor aged 40 or older with multiple myeloma. The CDR3 protein is CASSLARSYEQYF. Written as DNA, the CDR3 is TGCGCCAGCAGCTTGGCCAGGTCCTACGAGCAGTACTTC.